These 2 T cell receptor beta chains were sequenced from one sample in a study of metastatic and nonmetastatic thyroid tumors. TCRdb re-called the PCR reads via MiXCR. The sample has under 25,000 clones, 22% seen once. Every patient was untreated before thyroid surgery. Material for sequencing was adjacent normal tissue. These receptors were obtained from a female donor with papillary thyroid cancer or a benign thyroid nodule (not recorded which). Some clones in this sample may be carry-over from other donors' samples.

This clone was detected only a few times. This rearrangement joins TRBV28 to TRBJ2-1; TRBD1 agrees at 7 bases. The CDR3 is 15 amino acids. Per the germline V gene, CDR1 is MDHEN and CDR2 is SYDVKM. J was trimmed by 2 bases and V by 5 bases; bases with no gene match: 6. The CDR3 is CASSRTGTAYNEQFF. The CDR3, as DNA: TGTGCCAGCAGTCGAACCGGGACAGCCTACAATGAGCAGTTCTTC.

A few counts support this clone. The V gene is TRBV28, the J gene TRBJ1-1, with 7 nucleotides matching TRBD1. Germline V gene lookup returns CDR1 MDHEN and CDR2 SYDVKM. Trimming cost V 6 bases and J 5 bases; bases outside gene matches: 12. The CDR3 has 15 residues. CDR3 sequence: CASSYTVDRPTEAFF. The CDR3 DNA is TGTGCCAGCAGCTACACCGTGGACAGGCCGACTGAAGCTTTCTTT.